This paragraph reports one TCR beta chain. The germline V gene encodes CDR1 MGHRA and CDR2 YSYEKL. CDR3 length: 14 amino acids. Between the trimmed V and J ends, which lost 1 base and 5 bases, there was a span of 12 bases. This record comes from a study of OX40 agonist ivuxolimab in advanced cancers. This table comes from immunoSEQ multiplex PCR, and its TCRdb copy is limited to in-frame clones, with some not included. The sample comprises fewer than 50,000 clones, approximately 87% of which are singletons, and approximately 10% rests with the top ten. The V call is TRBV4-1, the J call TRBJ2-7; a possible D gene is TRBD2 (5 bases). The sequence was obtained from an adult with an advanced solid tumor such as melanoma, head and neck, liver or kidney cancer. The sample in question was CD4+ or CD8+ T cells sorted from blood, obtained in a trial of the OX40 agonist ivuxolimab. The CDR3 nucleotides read TGCGCCAGCAGCCAAGTTCTTTGGGGAGACGAGCAGTACTTC. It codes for CASSQVLWGDEQYF.